These T cell receptor beta chains were read from a single sample in a study of Ad26.COV2.S vaccination and SARS-CoV-2 variants. Measured with immunoSEQ multiplex PCR; TCRdb has only the in-frame clones, and not every one. The data show approximately 340,000 clones, around 84% seen once. The sample consisted of peripheral blood, taken in a trial of Ad26.COV2.S vaccine versus placebo. Every receptor here comes from a person aged 18-65 years who received the Ad26.COV2.S COVID-19 vaccine or a placebo. Each CDR3 is given without its conserved first and last residue. The order of the fields is J gene, V gene, D gene, CDR3 length, CDR3 protein. A D gene is named only where the DNA matches it firmly.

TRBJ2-5	TRBV3-1/TRBV3-2	NA	13	ASSQQRWYQETQY
TRBJ2-5	TRBV18	TRBD2	14	ASSPFSGAGQETQY
TRBJ2-7	TRBV7-2	TRBD2	14	ASSPLGLAGGYEQY
TRBJ1-1	TRBV27	TRBD1	15	ASSLFGGQGSNTEAF
TRBJ1-3	TRBV9	NA	13	ASSVEQGRGNTIY
TRBJ1-1	TRBV3-1/TRBV3-2	NA	10	ASSRQGSEAF
TRBJ2-1	TRBV15	NA	11	AIQGSSYNEQF
TRBJ2-7	TRBV5-1	TRBD1	13	ASSFNGQGAYEQY
TRBJ1-2	TRBV5-4	NA	12	ASRLAGGHYGYT
TRBJ1-2	TRBV4-3	TRBD1	12	ASSQARGPYGYT
TRBJ2-1	TRBV6-5	NA	12	ARGRGGCPNEQF